This TCR beta chain is from a study of T cell repertoires in cytomegalovirus infection (dated by TCRdb to between 2017 and 2020). In the study overall: Donor HLA type was relevant to the analysis, because carriage of CMV infection together with the matching HLA type was indicated by public TCR beta signatures.

Study-level results and caveats: Carriers of CMV infection plus the relevant HLA type were discriminated by the cumulative frequency of public TCR beta family members in the study cohort and in an independent 352-donor cohort. The ex vivo response was dominated by HLA-C-restricted CMV-specific TCR beta clonotypes, which also provided the single most frequent clonotype in two of eight donors.

This clonotype was counted ten times or more. Its binding antigen is unknown. The record has no base qualities; no much larger clone is one base away. Trimming removed 5 bases from V and 8 bases from J, leaving 19 bases between the germline ends. Including cysteine and phenylalanine, the CDR3 has 16 amino acids. The retained sequence is limited to the CDR3, 48 bases, with the frame set at the first base. The run used an Illumina HiSeq 1500. The public reads were quality trimmed at Q25 with fastp and then assembled into clones with MiXCR by TCRdb, keeping productive beta chains. Rows are combined by CDR3 protein, so each entry shows the most common genes and DNA. This sample is represented by 400,000 or so distinct CDR3 sequences; around 18% of them were singletons. The ten largest clonotypes hold 7.5% to 9% of the sample.

Sequences were obtained from PBMCs. This sequence originates from a human donor in good health (CMV status not recorded). Some clones in this sample may be carry-over from other donors' samples. The rearranged segments are TRBV12-3 or TRBV12-4 and TRBJ1-6; TRBD1 is a possible D gene, resting on 6 matching bases. The CDR3 in this case is CASSIAIGGHYSPLHF. The DNA sequence is given as TGTGCCAGCAGTATCGCAATTGGGGGGCACTATTCACCCCTCCACTTT.